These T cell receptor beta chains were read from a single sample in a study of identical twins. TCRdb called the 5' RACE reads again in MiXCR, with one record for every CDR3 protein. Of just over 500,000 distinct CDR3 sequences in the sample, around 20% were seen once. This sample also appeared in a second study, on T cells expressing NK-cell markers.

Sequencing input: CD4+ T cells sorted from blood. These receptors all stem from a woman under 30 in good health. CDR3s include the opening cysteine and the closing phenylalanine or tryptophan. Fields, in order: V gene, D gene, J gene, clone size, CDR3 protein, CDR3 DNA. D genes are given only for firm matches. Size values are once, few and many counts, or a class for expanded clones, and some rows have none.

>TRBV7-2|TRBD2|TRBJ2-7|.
CASSPKNSGNDEQYF
TGTGCCAGCAGCCCAAAAAATAGCGGGAACGACGAGCAGTACTTC
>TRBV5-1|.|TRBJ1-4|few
CASSLMDGSNEKLFF
TGCGCCAGCAGCTTGATGGACGGTTCGAATGAAAAACTGTTTTTT
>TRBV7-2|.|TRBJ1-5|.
CASSLESRGGQPQHF
TGTGCCAGCAGCTTAGAGTCGCGGGGTGGGCAGCCCCAGCATTTT
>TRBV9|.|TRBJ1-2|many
CASSVGNPPYGYTF
TGTGCCAGCAGCGTCGGGAATCCTCCCTATGGCTACACCTTC
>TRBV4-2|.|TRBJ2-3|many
CASSRGRDTDTQYF
TGTGCCAGCAGCCGGGGCAGGGACACAGATACGCAGTATTTT
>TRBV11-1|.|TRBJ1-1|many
CASSLGLGEGVLNTEAFF
TGTGCCAGCAGCTTAGGATTGGGGGAAGGGGTGTTGAACACTGAAGCTTTCTTT
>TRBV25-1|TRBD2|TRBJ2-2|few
CASSGVIGLAGDNTGELFF
TGTGCCAGCAGTGGAGTTATTGGACTAGCGGGAGACAACACCGGGGAGCTGTTTTTT
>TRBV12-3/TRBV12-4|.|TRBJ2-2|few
CASKGGNTGELFF
TGTGCCAGCAAGGGGGGGAACACCGGGGAGCTGTTTTTT
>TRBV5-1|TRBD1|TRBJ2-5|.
CASRAGTGQETQYF
TGCGCCAGCAGGGCCGGGACAGGACAAGAGACCCAGTACTTC
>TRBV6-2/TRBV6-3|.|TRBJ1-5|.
CASRSSNQPQHF
TGTGCCAGCAGGAGCAGCAATCAGCCCCAGCATTTT
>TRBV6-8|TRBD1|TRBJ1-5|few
CASSYGTGDQPQHF
TGTGCCAGCAGTTACGGGACAGGGGATCAGCCCCAGCATTTT
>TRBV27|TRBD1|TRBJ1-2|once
CASSWPGGYGYTF
TGTGCCAGCAGTTGGCCAGGGGGGTATGGCTACACCTTC
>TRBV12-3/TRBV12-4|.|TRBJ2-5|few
CASSLRGRGDQETQYF
TGTGCCAGCAGCCTCCGGGGCAGGGGGGACCAAGAGACCCAGTACTTC
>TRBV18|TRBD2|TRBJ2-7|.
CASSPTLAGPSYEQYF
TGTGCCAGCTCACCCACATTAGCGGGGCCTTCCTACGAGCAGTACTTC
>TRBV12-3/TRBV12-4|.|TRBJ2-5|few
CASSWGGQETQYF
TGTGCCAGCAGTTGGGGCGGCCAAGAGACCCAGTACTTC
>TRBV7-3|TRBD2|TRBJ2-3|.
CASSLGLAVGDTQYF
TGTGCCAGCAGCTTAGGCCTAGCGGTCGGGGATACGCAGTATTTT
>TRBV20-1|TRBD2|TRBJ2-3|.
CSATSSAGGTDTQYF
TGCAGTGCCACCTCCTCGGCGGGGGGCACAGATACGCAGTATTTT
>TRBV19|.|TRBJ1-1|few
CASTMARSEAFF
TGTGCCAGTACGATGGCGAGGTCTGAAGCTTTCTTT
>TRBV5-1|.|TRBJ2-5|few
CASSWQGTQETQYF
TGCGCCAGCAGCTGGCAGGGGACCCAAGAGACCCAGTACTTC
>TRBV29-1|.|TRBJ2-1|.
CSVEAGTLSYNEQFF
TGCAGCGTTGAAGCTGGGACTCTCTCCTACAATGAGCAGTTCTTC
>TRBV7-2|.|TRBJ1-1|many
CASSLLASSNTEAFF
TGTGCCAGCAGCTTATTAGCCTCGTCGAACACTGAAGCTTTCTTT
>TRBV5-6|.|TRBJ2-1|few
CASSHKPGIVPIEQFF
TGTGCCAGCAGCCATAAACCGGGAATAGTGCCTATTGAGCAGTTCTTC
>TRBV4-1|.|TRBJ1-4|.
CASSQDRKLFF
TGCGCCAGCAGCCAAGACAGAAAACTGTTTTTT
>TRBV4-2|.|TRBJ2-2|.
CASSHHRGDITGELFF
TGTGCCAGCAGTCACCACCGGGGGGACATCACCGGGGAGCTGTTTTTT
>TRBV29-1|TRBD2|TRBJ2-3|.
CSGGLAPSTDTQYF
TGCAGCGGGGGACTAGCGCCTAGCACAGATACGCAGTATTTT
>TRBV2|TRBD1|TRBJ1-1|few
CASSVEGGAFF
TGTGCCAGCAGCGTCGAAGGGGGCGCTTTCTTT